One sample yielded the 14 T cell receptor beta chains listed below, sequenced in a study of blood T cells in healthy people across ages. The authors ran a second PCR of about 6 to 11 cycles using a sample-barcoded 5' primer and a J-beta primer mix. TCRdb itself ran the 5' RACE reads through MiXCR, one entry per CDR3 protein. Of about 320,000 distinct CDR3 sequences detected, 27% appear once; the ten largest clones hold 29%. Sequenced input: blood. The receptor set was obtained from a woman aged 65 to 85 in good health.

This clonotype has just one count. The chain joins TRBV6-6 to TRBJ1-4, with unresolved D. V gave up 2 bases and J gave up 0 bases, with 7 bases separating them. The CDR3 is 15 residues long. Germline values: CDR1 MNHNY, CDR2 SVGAGI (reference sequence). The chain's CDR3 is CASSYDGSTNEKLFF. For the CDR3, the DNA is TGTGCCAGCAGTTACGACGGTTCAACTAATGAAAAACTGTTTTTT.

The V call is TRBV29-1, the J call TRBJ1-2; 7 bases match TRBD1. Unmatched junction bases numbered 11, after V lost 3 bases and J lost 1 base. Germline lookup yields CDR1 SQVTM and CDR2 ANQGSEA. The CDR3 is 16 amino acids. The CDR3: CSVEGTGTALNYGYTF. DNA for the CDR3: TGCAGCGTTGAGGGAACCGGGACAGCGCTTAACTATGGCTACACCTTC.

This clonotype was seen a handful of times. The chain joins TRBV10-3 to TRBJ2-3, with D possibly called TRBD1 or TRBD2 (5 bases each). The germline V and J ends were trimmed by 2 bases and 2 bases, with 23 bases remaining between them. Germline values: CDR1 ENHRY, CDR2 SYGVKD. The CDR3 has 19 residues. CDR3 sequence reads: CAISETSRDGPLYTDTQYF. DNA of the CDR3: TGTGCCATCAGTGAGACGTCCCGGGACGGCCCCCTGTACACAGATACGCAGTATTTT.

The chain's CDR3 is CSAWASGETQYF. The CDR3 nucleotides are TGCAGTGCTTGGGCTAGCGGAGAGACCCAGTACTTC. V gene TRBV20-1 combines with J gene TRBJ2-5; 7 bases match TRBD2. The CDR3 consists of 12 residues. V lost 5 bases to trimming and J lost 4 bases; unmatched junction nucleotides: 4. Germline V gives CDR1 DFQATT, CDR2 SNEGSKA (reference sequence).

This clonotype was seen only a few times. This chain connects TRBV6-1 to TRBJ1-3, with TRBD1 matching over 7 bases. The CDR3 runs 17 residues. Trimming cost V 6 bases and J 0 bases; bases outside gene matches: 11. In germline, CDR1 is MNHNS, CDR2 SASEGT. The CDR3 nucleotides are TGTGCCAGCAGCGAAAAAAACAGGGGAAACTCTGGAAACACCATATATTTT. This codes for CASSEKNRGNSGNTIYF.

The chain recombines TRBV28 with TRBJ1-4, with D unresolved. This CDR3 has 13 residues. V dropped 7 bases and J dropped 4 bases, with 10 bases sitting between them. Per the germline V gene, CDR1 is MDHEN and CDR2 is SYDVKM. CDR3 region: CASNTGVNEKLFF. CDR3 in DNA: TGTGCCAGCAACACCGGGGTTAATGAAAAACTGTTTTTT.

This clonotype was detected a few times. The rearrangement joins TRBV5-1 to TRBJ2-5; a possible D gene is TRBD1 (6 bases). The CDR3 totals 16 residues. Trimming pared 2 bases from V and 1 base from J, leaving 15 bases between. Germline V gene sequence: CDR1 SGHRS, CDR2 YFSETQ. The CDR3 region has the DNA TGCGCCAGCAGCTTCGCCGGGACAACTTCCCAAGAGACCCAGTACTTC. Translation: CASSFAGTTSQETQYF.

This clonotype was seen more than once but under ten times. The chain links TRBV29-1 to TRBJ2-5; TRBD1 matches at 9 bases. The CDR3 loop spans 13 amino acids. Looked up from germline, CDR1 is SQVTM and CDR2 is ANQGSEA. The trim removed 7 bases at V and 1 base at J, leaving 4 bases unmatched. The DNA of the CDR3 is TGCAGCGGGCAGACAGGGGGCCAAGAGACCCAGTACTTC. Residues: CSGQTGGQETQYF.

This clonotype was picked up one time. This chain links TRBV20-1 with TRBJ2-5; 9 nucleotides match TRBD2. The end of the DNA aligns better with TRBJ2-1, so the J call may be wrong. Germline CDR1 and CDR2: DFQATT and SNEGSKA (reference sequence). This CDR3 comprises 15 residues. CDR3 residues: CSAGSIAGESNEQFF. For the CDR3, the DNA is TGCAGTGCCGGGTCGATAGCGGGAGAAAGTAATGAGCAGTTCTTC.

This clonotype was counted at least ten times. The chain combines TRBV6-1 with TRBJ2-5, with D perhaps given as TRBD1 or TRBD2 (5 bases each). The CDR3 sequence is 16 residues long. Germline V gene data show CDR1 as MNHNS and CDR2 as SASEGT. V was clipped by 2 bases and J by 1 base, with 14 bases between them. The CDR3, as DNA: TGTGCCAGCAGTGAAAAAATAGGGGAGTTCCAAGAGACCCAGTACTTC. As protein: CASSEKIGEFQETQYF.

This chain connects TRBV20-1 to TRBJ1-1; D unclear. The CDR3 consists of 13 residues. V gave up 3 bases and J gave up 4 bases, with 12 bases separating them. In germline, CDR1 is DFQATT, CDR2 SNEGSKA (reference sequence). In DNA, the CDR3 is TGCAGTGCTAGGGCCGGGCAAGTCACTGAAGCTTTCTTT. Its protein product is CSARAGQVTEAFF.

The CDR3 DNA reads TGTGCCAGCAGTTACTTGCAGGGGTCCTACGAGCAGTACTTC. Translated: CASSYLQGSYEQYF. The rearrangement uses TRBV6-5 and TRBJ2-5; maybe TRBD1 (6 bases). TRBJ2-7 explains the end of the DNA better; the J call may be wrong. The CDR3 contains 14 residues. Germline CDR1 and CDR2: MNHEY and SVGAGI.

The chain has TRBV2 and TRBJ2-1; no reliable D call. This CDR3 region has 17 residues. CDR1 is SNHLY and CDR2 is FYNNEI in the germline V gene. Trimming took off 1 base at V and 0 bases at J, with 13 bases between the two ends. The CDR3 DNA reads as TGTGCCAGCAGTGAAGTATTAGGGTCTCGCTCCTACAATGAGCAGTTCTTC. It codes for CASSEVLGSRSYNEQFF.

This clonotype was observed a handful of times. CDR3 bases: TGTGCCAGCAGTTCGGGTGCGGTTTGGGAGCTCGACGAGCAGTACTTC. As protein: CASSSGAVWELDEQYF. This sequence joins TRBV28 and TRBJ2-7; D is perhaps TRBD2 (5 bases). Deletions cut 4 bases from V and 5 bases from J, with 21 bases between. CDR3 length equals 16 residues. Germline CDR1 reads MDHEN; CDR2 reads SYDVKM. The variable domain in full, completed from reference TRBV28 and TRBJ2-7, reads DVKVTQSSRYLVKRTGEKVFLECVQDMDHENMFWYRQDPGLGLRLIYFSYDVKMKEKGDIPEGYSVSREKKERFSLILESASTNQTSMYLCASSSGAVWELDEQYFGPGTRLTVT.